The TCR beta chain under discussion was sequenced for a study of regulatory T cells in long-lasting Graves disease. General study points: Newly diagnosed Graves' patients had higher TCR diversity than persistent ones.

iRepertoire HTBI primers and Arm-PCR of CDR3 regions built TCR beta libraries. TCRdb passed the multiplex PCR reads through MiXCR, listing each CDR3 protein once. Among approximately 400,000 distinct CDR3 sequences listed, roughly 24% were seen once. Time point meaning: persistent/refractory GD, antithyroid drugs over 5 years with positive TRAb. PBMC-extracted RNA yielded the TCR library. Remarks on this clonotype: Its antigen remains unknown.

CDR3 length: 13 amino acids. Germline V lookup: CDR1 SGHTA, CDR2 FQGNSA. V was clipped by 4 bases and J by 3 bases, with 8 bases between them. The material was peripheral blood mononuclear cells (PBMCs), obtained when the disease was refractory, from a patient treated with antithyroid drugs. V gene TRBV7-2 combines with J gene TRBJ2-3; D remains unclear. This clonotype originated in a woman in her thirties or forties with Graves disease. As DNA, the CDR3 is TGTGCCAGCAGCTGGGTGGGGACAGATACGCAGTATTTT. Its translation: CASSWVGTDTQYF.